A single sample gave rise to the 32 T cell receptor beta chains below, sequenced in a study of molecular identifiers for immune sequencing clone quantification. TCRdb re-derived calls from the PCR reads in MiXCR, one entry per CDR3 protein. The sample includes approximately 550,000 distinct CDR3 sequences, about 21% of them seen just once. The source material was naive CD8+ T cells from blood, with Jurkat cell RNA spiked in. Subset in this sample: FACS-sorted CD8+CD4-CCR7+CD45RA+ naive T cells. These TCRs come from a human donor in good health. Some libraries in this study had Jurkat cell RNA spiked in.

This clonotype was observed many times. The genes are TRBV21-1 and TRBJ1-1. TRBV21-1 is labeled a pseudogene. The CDR3 totals 11 residues. Written as DNA, the CDR3 is TGTGCCAGCAGCAAAGGCACTGAAGCTTTCTTT. It encodes CASSKGTEAFF.

This sequence joins TRBV7-9 and TRBJ2-5; TRBD2 matches 10 bases. The V gene end was trimmed by 5 bases and the J gene end by 1 base; junction bases not matched to a gene: 10. Per the germline V gene, CDR1 is SEHNR and CDR2 is FQNEAQ (reference sequence). The CDR3 contains 17 residues. CDR3: CASSASLAGPIQETQYF. For the CDR3, the DNA is TGTGCCAGCAGCGCTTCACTAGCGGGGCCTATCCAAGAGACCCAGTACTTC.

In its sample, this clonotype was seen many times. The CDR3 DNA is TGTGCCTGGAGTGTATCCTATAGCAATCAGCCCCAGCATTTT. Translation: CAWSVSYSNQPQHF. The V gene is TRBV30, the J gene TRBJ1-5; D is undetermined. Looked up from germline, CDR1 is GTSNPN and CDR2 is SVGIG (reference sequence). Trimming removed 0 bases from V and 0 bases from J, with 6 bases in between. This CDR3 is 14 amino acids long.

This clonotype occurred many times. This chain uses TRBV13 with TRBJ1-1, with D unresolved. Germline V gene sequence: CDR1 PRHDT, CDR2 FYEKMQ (reference sequence). V lost 4 bases and J lost 4, with 10 bases in between. CDR3 length equals 13 residues. This CDR3 is CASSSRPGTEAFF. In DNA form, the CDR3 reads TGTGCCAGCAGCTCGAGACCGGGCACTGAAGCTTTCTTT.

This clonotype turned up a few times. A read error may produce the germline difference seen at one junction end. The CDR3 reads CASSFFSGPQHF. The CDR3 region has the DNA TGTGCCAGCAGCTTTTTCTCCGGGCCCCAGCATTTT. The chain uses TRBV5-3 and TRBJ1-5; D is undetermined. TRBV5-3 is an ORF, and what it does is uncertain. This CDR3 is built from 12 residues.

This clonotype occurred many times. The J gene is TRBJ2-1, the V gene TRBV6-6, with 12 bases aligning to TRBD2. V gave up 2 bases and J gave up 5 bases; unmatched junction bases: 4. This CDR3 region has 16 residues. The germline gives CDR1 MNHNY, CDR2 SVGAGI (reference sequence). The CDR3 is CASSYQLAGGNNEQFF. CDR3 bases: TGTGCCAGCAGTTACCAACTAGCGGGGGGAAACAATGAGCAGTTCTTC.

This clonotype has just a few counts. This chain links TRBV4-3 with TRBJ2-5, with D possibly being TRBD1 or TRBD2 (5 bases each). CDR3 size: 13 residues. Between the trimmed V and J ends, which lost 5 bases and 4 bases, there was a span of 11 bases. Germline values: CDR1 LGHNA, CDR2 YSLEER. CDR3 nucleotide sequence: TGCGCCAGCAGCTTGACAGAGGGAGAGACCCAGTACTTC. Translated: CASSLTEGETQYF.

This clonotype was recorded at least ten times. This chain connects TRBV30 to TRBJ1-1; D possibly corresponds to TRBD1 (5 bases). The CDR3 spans 13 residues. V lost 2 bases, J lost 1 base, and 8 bases lay in between. CDR1 and CDR2 (germline): GTSNPN, SVGIG (reference sequence). The CDR3 DNA reads as TGTGCCTGGAGTCAGGGATCGAACACTGAAGCTTTCTTT. Translation gives CAWSQGSNTEAFF.

In the case of this clonotype: A junction end diverges from the germline sequence, so it may reflect a read error. The chain links TRBV12-3 or TRBV12-4 to TRBJ2-5, with a tentative D call TRBD2 (6 bases). This CDR3 contains 13 residues. CDR3 in DNA: TGTGCCGGCAGTTTAGTGGGGGGTGAGACCCAGTACTTC. This translates into CAGSLVGGETQYF.

This clonotype was detected once. The chain joins TRBV6-2 or TRBV6-3 to TRBJ2-7; 7 bases align to TRBD2. The germline V gene encodes CDR1 MNHEY and CDR2 SVGEGT. V was pared by 7 bases and J by 2 bases, with 11 bases of the junction left unmatched. There are 15 residues in the CDR3. CDR3 loop: CASITRLALPYEQYF. The CDR3 region has the DNA TGTGCCAGCATCACCAGACTAGCTCTTCCCTACGAGCAGTACTTC.

As concerns this clonotype: This could be a read error, since a much larger clone is one nucleotide away. J is TRBJ2-3 and V is TRBV6-5, with 12 positions matching TRBD2. CDR1 and CDR2 from the germline V gene are MNHEY and SVGAGI. The CDR3 extends over 16 amino acids. The V segment lost 11 bases and the J segment 0 bases; nucleotides outside the gene matches: 9. CDR3 protein: CARAPLAGGSTDTQYF. CDR3 nucleotides: TGTGCCCGCGCCCCTCTAGCGGGAGGGAGCACAGATACGCAGTATTTT.

The sample holds many counts of this clonotype. The chain joins TRBV4-3 to TRBJ1-2; D ambiguous. V lost 0 bases and J lost 4, with 12 bases in between. The germline V gene encodes CDR1 LGHNA and CDR2 YSLEER. The length of the CDR3 is 15 residues. The CDR3 reads CASSQDSSVSYGYTF. CDR3 nucleotide sequence: TGCGCCAGCAGCCAAGATTCTTCAGTCTCCTATGGCTACACCTTC.

A few counts support this clonotype. This chain joins TRBV14 and TRBJ2-5; 8 bases align to TRBD1. CDR3 size: 16 residues. V lost 2 bases to trimming and J lost 2 bases; unmatched junction nucleotides: 7. Germline loops: CDR1 SGHDN, CDR2 FVKESK. This CDR3 reads CASSQFRTGIQETQYF. CDR3 in DNA: TGTGCCAGCAGCCAATTTAGGACAGGGATTCAAGAGACCCAGTACTTC.

Ten or more counts support this clonotype. V usage is TRBV7-2 and J usage is TRBJ1-1; TRBD1 is a possible D gene (6 bases). The CDR3 has 18 residues. Trimming pared 5 bases from V and 6 bases from J, leaving 28 bases between. The germline gives CDR1 SGHTA, CDR2 FQGNSA. CDR3 protein: CASSEDRPTTIYFAEAFF. CDR3 nucleotide sequence: TGTGCCAGCAGCGAAGACAGGCCCACGACTATCTATTTTGCTGAAGCTTTCTTT.

This clonotype has only a few counts. The CDR3 loop is CASSLYAGHQPQHF. The CDR3 coding sequence is TGTGCCAGCAGTTTATATGCGGGTCATCAGCCCCAGCATTTT. The V gene is TRBV27, the J gene TRBJ1-5; no firm D call. This CDR3 is 14 amino acids long. V lost 1 base, J lost 5 bases, and 9 bases lay in between. From germline, CDR1 is MNHEY and CDR2 SMNVEV (reference sequence).

In this sample, this clonotype turned up a few times. This chain joins TRBV6-5 and TRBJ2-1; D remains unclear. Germline assignment: CDR1 MNHEY and CDR2 SVGAGI. The CDR3 has 14 residues. V was clipped by 2 bases and J by 4 bases, with 9 bases between them. DNA for the CDR3: TGTGCCAGCAGTTACAGCAGTATATACAATGAGCAGTTCTTC. This gives the protein CASSYSSIYNEQFF.

V usage is TRBV7-9 and J usage is TRBJ1-4; TRBD1 might be the D (5 bases). Trimming took off 0 bases at V and 8 bases at J, with 16 bases between the two ends. The germline gives CDR1 SEHNR, CDR2 FQNEAQ (reference sequence). CDR3 length equals 16 residues. CDR3 coding DNA: TGTGCCAGCAGCTTAGCCCGCGGGGGAGTCAGAGAAAAACTGTTTTTT. Protein sequence: CASSLARGGVREKLFF.

Comment on this clonotype: This may be a read error, as it is one base from a much larger clone. The chain couples TRBV27 to TRBJ2-2, with a tentative D call TRBD2 (5 bases). Germline V gives CDR1 MNHEY, CDR2 SMNVEV (reference sequence). There are 15 residues in the CDR3. CDR3 sequence reads: CASSLYLSNTGELVF. In DNA, the CDR3 is TGTGCCAGCAGTTTATATTTGTCGAACACCGGGGAGCTGGTTTTT.

This clonotype was seen a handful of times. For the CDR3, the DNA is TGTGCCAGCAGCCAAGGAGCGCGGGAGGGCTCCTACGAGCAGTACTTC. As protein: CASSQGAREGSYEQYF. This sequence joins TRBV4-2 and TRBJ2-7; 9 bases map to TRBD2. The V gene's germline CDR1 is LGHNA and CDR2 YNFKEQ. The CDR3 extends over 16 amino acids. Trimming took 1 base from V and 0 from J; bases not matched to a gene: 4.

In the case of this clonotype: Being one base from a much bigger clone, this may be a read error. V usage is TRBV4-1 and J usage is TRBJ1-1; D is uncertain. Trimming left V 4 bases short and J 1 base short, with 13 bases between. CDR1 MGHRA and CDR2 YSYEKL come from the germline V gene. CDR3 size: 15 residues. In DNA, the CDR3 is TGCGCCAGCAGCCGAGATGCGGGCCCGAACACTGAAGCTTTCTTT. Its translation: CASSRDAGPNTEAFF.

The chain joins TRBV12-3 or TRBV12-4 to TRBJ2-7; 16 bases are a match to TRBD2. This CDR3 has 15 amino acids. The ends lost 6 bases at V and 6 bases at J; junction bases unmatched: 5. The CDR3 DNA sequence: TGTGCCAGCAGCCAGGGACTAGCGGGAGGGGTCGAGCAGTACTTC. Protein: CASSQGLAGGVEQYF.

Ten or more counts support this clonotype. The genes are TRBV19 and TRBJ2-6; D unclear. There are 15 residues in the CDR3. V was trimmed by 3 bases and J by 0 bases, leaving 6 bases between them. Germline V gene lookup returns CDR1 LNHDA and CDR2 SQIVND (reference sequence). CDR3 region: CASSIIDSGANVLTF. CDR3 nucleotides: TGTGCCAGTAGTATTATTGACTCTGGGGCCAACGTCCTGACTTTC.

As to this clonotype: One junction end does not reproduce the germline sequence, and a read error may be involved. The chain employs TRBV27 and TRBJ2-7; a weak D match, TRBD2 (6 bases). Germline V CDR1 and CDR2: MNHEY, SMNVEV (reference sequence). The CDR3 is made up of 15 amino acids. The CDR3 region is CASSLTGGSSDEQYF. For the CDR3, the DNA is TGTGCCAGCAGTTTAACCGGGGGAAGCTCCGACGAGCAGTACTTC.

In its sample, this clonotype was seen a few times. The chain's CDR3 is CASSLPGGSGSYEQYF. The CDR3 region has the DNA TGTGCCAGCAGCTTACCCGGCGGGAGCGGCTCCTACGAGCAGTACTTC. The chain uses TRBV7-9 and TRBJ2-7; 7 nucleotides match TRBD2. V was pared by 2 bases and J by 0 bases, with 7 bases of the junction left unmatched. CDR1 and CDR2 from the germline V gene are SEHNR and FQNEAQ (reference sequence). This CDR3 is built from 16 residues.

Note on this clonotype: Just one base apart from a much larger clone, this may be a read error. The chain joins TRBV4-1 to TRBJ2-6, with D unresolved. The CDR3 contains 15 residues. Germline assignment: CDR1 MGHRA and CDR2 YSYEKL. CDR3: CASSPNPSWANVLTF. DNA of the CDR3: TGCGCCAGCAGCCCCAACCCCTCTTGGGCCAACGTCCTGACTTTC.

Many counts were recorded for this clonotype. The gene calls are TRBV29-1 and TRBJ1-3; 7 nucleotides align to TRBD1. Germline trimming cut 6 bases from V and 3 bases from J; bases unmatched to any gene: 5. The CDR3 runs to 13 residues. Germline assignment: CDR1 SQVTM and CDR2 ANQGSEA. CDR3 DNA sequence: TGCAGCGTGTACAGGGGAGGTGGAAACACCATATATTTT. It yields the protein CSVYRGGGNTIYF.

The table lists this clonotype with many counts. J is TRBJ2-7 and V is TRBV7-9, with D tentatively TRBD2 (5 bases). The CDR3 is made up of 15 amino acids. V lost 0 bases to trimming and J lost 6 bases, with 15 bases between them. CDR1 is SEHNR, CDR2 FQNEAQ, per germline (reference sequence). The CDR3 nucleotides are TGTGCCAGCAGCTTAGCAGCGGCGCTGGAGTCCGAGCAGTACTTC. Translating it yields CASSLAAALESEQYF.

Concerning this clonotype itself: A much larger clone differs by one base, so this may be a read error. The chain recombines TRBV6-1 with TRBJ1-5, with D maybe TRBD1 (5 bases). The CDR3 spans 15 residues. Germline loops: CDR1 MNHNS, CDR2 SASEGT. In DNA form, the CDR3 reads TGTGCCAGCAGTGAAGAAGACAGTGGCAATCAGCCCCGGCATTTT. The encoded protein is CASSEEDSGNQPRHF.

The chain is built from TRBV6-5 and TRBJ2-7, with 9 positions matching TRBD2. The germline CDR1 and CDR2 sequences are MNHEY and SVGAGI. The CDR3 runs 15 residues. With 2 bases clipped from V and 3 bases from J, the junction kept 5 bases outside the gene matches. The CDR3 spells CASSYGASGDYEQYF. CDR3 nucleotide sequence: TGTGCCAGCAGTTACGGGGCTAGCGGGGACTACGAGCAGTACTTC.

This clonotype has only a few counts. This chain joins TRBV29-1 and TRBJ2-1; possibly TRBD1 for D (5 bases). Trimming removed 3 bases from V and 0 bases from J, with 15 bases in between. The CDR3 has 16 amino acids. Per germline, CDR1 SQVTM and CDR2 ANQGSEA. The CDR3 DNA is TGCAGCGTTGAGCACCGAGACAGACGCTCCTACAATGAGCAGTTCTTC. Protein sequence: CSVEHRDRRSYNEQFF.

Many counts were recorded for this clonotype. Germline is not matched at one junction end, which may reflect a read error. This CDR3 is CASKGINF. The DNA of the CDR3 is TGTGCCAGCAAGGGGATAAACTTC. The chain employs TRBV7-2 and TRBJ2-7; possibly TRBD1 for D (5 bases). The CDR3 runs to 8 residues. CDR1 and CDR2 from the germline V gene are SGHTA and FQGNSA.

This clonotype was detected many times. This CDR3 reads CASSQRPGDGTDTQYF. The DNA of the CDR3 is TGTGCCAGCAGCCAGAGACCGGGAGATGGCACAGATACGCAGTATTTT. The chain is built from TRBV14 and TRBJ2-3; D might be TRBD2 (6 bases). The V end lost 3 bases, the J end lost 1 base, and 14 bases lay between the germline ends. CDR3 size: 16 residues. The germline V gene has CDR1 SGHDN and CDR2 FVKESK. The full variable domain, in which reference TRBV14 and TRBJ2-3 provide the parts outside the CDR3, is EAGVTQFPSHSVIEKGQTVTLRCDPISGHDNLYWYRRVMGKEIKFLLHFVKESKQDESGMPNNRFLAERTGGTYSTLKVQPAELEDSGVYFCASSQRPGDGTDTQYFGPGTRLTVL.